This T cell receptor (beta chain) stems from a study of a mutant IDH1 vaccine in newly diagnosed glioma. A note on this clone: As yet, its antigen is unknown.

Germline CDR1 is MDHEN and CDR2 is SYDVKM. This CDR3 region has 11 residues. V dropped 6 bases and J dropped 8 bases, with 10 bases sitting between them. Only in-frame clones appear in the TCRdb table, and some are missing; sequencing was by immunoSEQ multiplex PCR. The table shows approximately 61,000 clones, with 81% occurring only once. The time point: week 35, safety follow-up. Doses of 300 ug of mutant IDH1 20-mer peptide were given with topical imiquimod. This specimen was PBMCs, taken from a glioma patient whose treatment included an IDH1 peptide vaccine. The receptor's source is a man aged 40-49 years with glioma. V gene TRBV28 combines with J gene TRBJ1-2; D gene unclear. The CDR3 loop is CASRVMRGYTF. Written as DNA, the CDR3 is TGTGCCAGCAGGGTTATGAGGGGCTACACCTTC.